This T cell receptor beta chain comes out of a study of blood T cell repertoires in COVID-19. Study-wide context: The United States, Italy and Spain were the sources of the acute and convalescent COVID-19 samples. T cells, B-cell-depleted T cells, or PBMCs supplied cDNA or gDNA.

In the original workflow: Reference gene primer amplification in the assay estimated nucleated cell counts. Sequenced by immunoSEQ multiplex PCR; TCRdb stores in-frame clones only, minus some. V, J and clone size were drawn from that table, and D and trimming were deduced from the DNA. Among a few hundred thousand clones listed, roughly 82% were seen once. V dropped 4 bases and J dropped 5 bases, with 17 bases sitting between them. CDR1 and CDR2 from the germline V gene are KGHSH and LQKENI. CDR3 length: 15 amino acids. The sequenced material came from peripheral blood. This clonotype was obtained from a woman in her forties who had recovered from COVID-19. J is TRBJ1-1 and V is TRBV18; TRBD1 is a possible D gene (6 bases). DNA of the CDR3: TGTGCCAGCTCACTAGGATGGGGGCGGTGGACTGAAGCTTTCTTT. It codes for CASSLGWGRWTEAFF. Combining the CDR3 with reference TRBV18 and TRBJ1-1 gives the whole variable domain NAGVMQNPRHLVRRRGQEARLRCSPMKGHSHVYWYRQLPEEGLKFMVYLQKENIIDESGMPKERFSAEFPKEGPSILRIQQVVRGDSAAYFCASSLGWGRWTEAFFGQGTRLTVV.